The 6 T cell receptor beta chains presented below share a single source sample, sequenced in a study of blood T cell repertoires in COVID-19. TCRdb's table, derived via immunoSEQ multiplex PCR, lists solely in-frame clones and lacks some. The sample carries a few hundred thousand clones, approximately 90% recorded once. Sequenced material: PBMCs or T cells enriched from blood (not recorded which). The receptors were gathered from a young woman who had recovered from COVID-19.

CDR3 region: CASSLWGGSTDTQYF. The CDR3 nucleotides read TGTGCCAGCAGTTTGTGGGGGGGAAGCACAGATACGCAGTATTTT. The chain recombines TRBV28 with TRBJ2-3; 7 nucleotides match TRBD2. CDR3 length: 15 amino acids. CDR1 is MDHEN and CDR2 is SYDVKM in the germline V gene. V shed 3 bases, J shed 0 bases, and the junction held 3 bases outside the gene matches.

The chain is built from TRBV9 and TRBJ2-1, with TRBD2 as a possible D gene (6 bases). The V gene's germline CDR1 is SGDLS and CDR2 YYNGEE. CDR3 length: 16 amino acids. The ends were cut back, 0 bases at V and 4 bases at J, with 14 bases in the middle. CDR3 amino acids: CASSVASGSTYNEQFF. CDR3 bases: TGTGCCAGCAGCGTAGCGAGCGGGTCCACTTACAATGAGCAGTTCTTC.

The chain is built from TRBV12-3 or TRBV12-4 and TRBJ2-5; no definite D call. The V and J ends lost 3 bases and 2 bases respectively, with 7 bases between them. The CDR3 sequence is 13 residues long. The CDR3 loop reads CASSLGRQETQYF. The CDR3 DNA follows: TGTGCCAGCAGTTTGGGCAGACAAGAGACCCAGTACTTC.

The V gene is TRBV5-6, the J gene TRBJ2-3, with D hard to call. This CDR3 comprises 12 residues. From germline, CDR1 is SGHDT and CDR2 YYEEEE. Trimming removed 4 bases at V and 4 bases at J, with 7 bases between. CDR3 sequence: CASSLRPDTQYF. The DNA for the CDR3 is TGTGCCAGCAGCCTCAGGCCAGATACGCAGTATTTT. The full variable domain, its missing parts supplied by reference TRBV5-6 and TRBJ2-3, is DAGVTQSPTHLIKTRGQQVTLRCSPKSGHDTVSWYQQALGQGPQFIFQYYEEEERQRGNFPDRFSGHQFPNYSSELNVNALLLGDSALYLCASSLRPDTQYFGPGTRLTVL.

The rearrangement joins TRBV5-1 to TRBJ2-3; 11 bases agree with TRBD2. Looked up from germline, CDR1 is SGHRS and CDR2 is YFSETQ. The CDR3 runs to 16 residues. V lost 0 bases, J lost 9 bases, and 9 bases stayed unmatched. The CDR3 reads CASSLGGTSGGHTQYF. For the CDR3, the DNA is TGCGCCAGCAGCTTGGGGGGGACTAGCGGAGGTCACACGCAGTATTTT.

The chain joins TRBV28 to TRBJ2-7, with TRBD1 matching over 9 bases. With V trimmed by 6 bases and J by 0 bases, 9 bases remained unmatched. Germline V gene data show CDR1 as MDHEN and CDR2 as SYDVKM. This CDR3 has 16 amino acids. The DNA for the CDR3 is TGTGCCAGCAGACCACTCCCGGGACAGGGCTCCTACGAGCAGTACTTC. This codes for CASRPLPGQGSYEQYF.